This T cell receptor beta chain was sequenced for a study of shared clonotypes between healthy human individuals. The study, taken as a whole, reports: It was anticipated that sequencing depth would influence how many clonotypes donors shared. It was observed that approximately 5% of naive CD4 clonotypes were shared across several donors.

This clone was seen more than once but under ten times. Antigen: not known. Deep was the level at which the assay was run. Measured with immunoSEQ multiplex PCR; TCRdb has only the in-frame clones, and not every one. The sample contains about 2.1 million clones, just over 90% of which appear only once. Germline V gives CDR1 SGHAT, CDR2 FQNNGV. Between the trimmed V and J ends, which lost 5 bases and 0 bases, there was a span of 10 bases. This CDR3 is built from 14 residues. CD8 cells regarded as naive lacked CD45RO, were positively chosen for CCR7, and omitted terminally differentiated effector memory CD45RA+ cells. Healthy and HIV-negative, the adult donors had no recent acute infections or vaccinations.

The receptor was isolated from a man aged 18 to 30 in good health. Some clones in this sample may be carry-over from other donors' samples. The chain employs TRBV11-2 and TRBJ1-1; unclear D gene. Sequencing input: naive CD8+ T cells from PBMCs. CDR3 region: CASSPWSMNTEAFF. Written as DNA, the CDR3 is TGTGCCAGCAGCCCCTGGTCTATGAACACTGAAGCTTTCTTT.